Following are 22 T cell receptor beta chains from one sample sequenced in a study of blood T cell repertoires in COVID-19. The repertoire was sequenced with immunoSEQ multiplex PCR; TCRdb's copy has only in-frame clones and lacks some. The sample gives roughly 53,000 clones, about nine tenths of which show up once; over 25% is in the top ten. Sequencing used peripheral blood. All receptors come from a human donor in a cohort sampled during active COVID-19.

V is TRBV29-1 and J is TRBJ1-3; D may be TRBD1 (5 bases). In germline, CDR1 is SQVTM, CDR2 ANQGSEA. V was trimmed by 4 bases and J by 0 bases, leaving 10 bases between them. CDR3 size: 14 residues. The DNA of the CDR3 is TGCAGCGTTGTAACAGACAGCTCTGGAAACACCATATATTTT. Translation: CSVVTDSSGNTIYF.

The J gene is TRBJ2-1, the V gene TRBV6-5; 11 bases map to TRBD2. The junction had 5 bases not matched to a gene; V was cut back by 7 bases and J by 6 bases. The CDR3 spans 14 residues. Germline lookup yields CDR1 MNHEY and CDR2 SVGAGI. Here the CDR3 reads CASTTSGALNEQFF. The CDR3 DNA follows: TGTGCCAGCACGACTAGCGGGGCACTCAATGAGCAGTTCTTC.

The chain joins TRBV7-2 to TRBJ2-1; 12 nucleotides agree with TRBD2. The V gene's germline CDR1 is SGHTA and CDR2 FQGNSA. This CDR3 contains 17 residues. Unmatched junction bases numbered 5, after V lost 5 bases and J lost 0 bases. CDR3 amino acids: CASSPGLAGPSYNEQFF. The CDR3 nucleotides are TGTGCCAGCAGCCCCGGACTAGCGGGACCCTCCTACAATGAGCAGTTCTTC.

The J gene is TRBJ1-1, the V gene TRBV20-1, with D maybe TRBD1 (5 bases). Looked up from germline, CDR1 is DFQATT and CDR2 is SNEGSKA (reference sequence). The V and J ends lost 6 bases and 11 bases respectively, with 7 bases between them. There are 8 residues in the CDR3. The CDR3 loop reads CSARGAFF. CDR3 bases: TGCAGTGCCCGGGGGGCTTTCTTT.

The rearrangement links TRBV18 to TRBJ2-3; 7 nucleotides align to TRBD1. The J segment lost 9 bases and the V segment lost 0 bases, leaving 9 bases of the junction unmatched. CDR1 is KGHSH and CDR2 is LQKENI in the germline V gene. The CDR3 loop spans 15 amino acids. The CDR3 nucleotides read TGTGCCAGCTCACCACCGGGGACAGAACAAGGGACGCAGTATTTT. Translated, it gives CASSPPGTEQGTQYF.

The V and J genes are TRBV6-5 and TRBJ2-1; possibly TRBD2 for D (6 bases). This CDR3 has 15 residues. Germline V CDR1 and CDR2: MNHEY, SVGAGI. Trimming left V 8 bases short and J 0 bases short, with 14 bases between. The DNA of the CDR3 is TGTGCCAGCCGGAAACGGGAGCTCTCCTACAATGAGCAGTTCTTC. Encoded protein: CASRKRELSYNEQFF.

The V and J genes are TRBV7-8 and TRBJ2-7; 9 bases agree with TRBD1. Looked up from germline, CDR1 is SGHVS and CDR2 is FQNEAQ. This CDR3 has 16 residues. V shed 3 bases and J 3 bases; nucleotides not matched to a gene: 9. This CDR3 is CASSFHEVDRGYEQYF. As DNA, the CDR3 is TGTGCCAGCAGCTTCCACGAGGTGGACAGGGGCTACGAGCAGTACTTC.

The rearrangement uses TRBV6-5 and TRBJ2-7; 7 bases line up with TRBD2. V trimming: 6 bases; J trimming: 1 base; junction bases outside the gene matches: 6. CDR3 size: 14 residues. In germline, CDR1 is MNHEY, CDR2 SVGAGI. The CDR3 region has the DNA TGTGCCAGCAGAGCGGGACTCACATCCTACGAGCAGTACTTC. Residues: CASRAGLTSYEQYF.

The genes are TRBV7-8 and TRBJ1-3; TRBD1 aligns across 7 bases. V shed 5 bases, J shed 0 bases, and the junction held 4 bases outside the gene matches. There are 15 residues in the CDR3. CDR1 is SGHVS, CDR2 FQNEAQ, per germline. The chain's CDR3 is CASSPYRGSGNTIYF. In DNA, the CDR3 is TGTGCCAGCAGCCCCTACAGGGGCTCTGGAAACACCATATATTTT.

The chain joins TRBV5-1 to TRBJ1-1, with TRBD1 matching over 10 bases. The ends lost 4 bases at V and 5 bases at J; junction bases unmatched: 5. The length of the CDR3 is 14 residues. CDR1 SGHRS and CDR2 YFSETQ come from the germline V gene. CDR3 DNA: TGCGCCAGCAGCATCCGGGACAGGGGTACTGAAGCTTTCTTT. Amino acid sequence: CASSIRDRGTEAFF.

The chain employs TRBV2 and TRBJ2-7, with 9 bases matching TRBD1. The ends lost 8 bases at V and 4 bases at J; junction bases unmatched: 6. The CDR3 is 13 residues long. Germline loops: CDR1 SNHLY, CDR2 FYNNEI. CDR3 protein: CASEGQGAYEQYF. In DNA, the CDR3 is TGTGCCAGCGAGGGACAGGGTGCGTACGAGCAGTACTTC.

The V and J genes are TRBV4-1 and TRBJ2-3; D possibly corresponds to TRBD2 (5 bases). The V gene's germline CDR1 is MGHRA and CDR2 YSYEKL. The CDR3 is 16 residues long. V was pared by 0 bases and J by 0 bases, with 10 bases between. The CDR3 here is CASSQDRLASTDTQYF. In nucleotides, the CDR3 is TGCGCCAGCAGCCAAGATAGGCTAGCTAGCACAGATACGCAGTATTTT.

This clone was found a few times. The sample holds other DNA sequences that translate to the same CDR3. The V and J genes are TRBV6-5 and TRBJ2-7, with D perhaps TRBD1 (5 bases). Looked up from germline, CDR1 is MNHEY and CDR2 is SVGAGI. Trimming removed 3 bases at V and 3 bases at J, with 6 bases between. The CDR3 is 12 residues long. The CDR3 bases are TGTGCCAGCAGTTATACAGGCTACGAGCAGTACTTC. It translates to CASSYTGYEQYF.

This sequence joins TRBV19 and TRBJ1-4; the D is unclear. The V and J ends lost 7 bases and 0 bases respectively, with 12 bases between them. CDR1 is LNHDA, CDR2 SQIVND, per germline (reference sequence). The CDR3 extends over 15 amino acids. This CDR3 is CASTQSGTTNEKLFF. CDR3 sequence (DNA): TGTGCCAGTACTCAATCAGGCACAACTAATGAAAAACTGTTTTTT.

This clone was detected once. This chain links TRBV28 with TRBJ1-5; no clear D. V was pared by 6 bases and J by 6 bases, with 18 bases between. Per the germline V gene, CDR1 is MDHEN and CDR2 is SYDVKM. CDR3 size: 15 residues. CDR3 sequence: CASSLDVRGLQPQHF. DNA of the CDR3: TGTGCCAGCAGCTTAGATGTCCGAGGGCTTCAGCCCCAGCATTTT. The complete variable domain, with remaining parts taken from reference TRBV28 and TRBJ1-5, reads DVKVTQSSRYLVKRTGEKVFLECVQDMDHENMFWYRQDPGLGLRLIYFSYDVKMKEKGDIPEGYSVSREKKERFSLILESASTNQTSMYLCASSLDVRGLQPQHFGDGTRLSIL.

The rearrangement links TRBV6-5 to TRBJ1-3; D perhaps matches TRBD1 (6 bases). This CDR3 contains 15 residues. In germline, CDR1 is MNHEY, CDR2 SVGAGI. V shed 6 bases and J shed 0 bases, with 12 bases lying between them. The CDR3 coding sequence is TGTGCCAGCAGAACCACAGGGCTCTCTGGAAACACCATATATTTT. Translating it yields CASRTTGLSGNTIYF.

V gene TRBV5-6 combines with J gene TRBJ2-5, with TRBD2 identical over 10 bases. The germline V gene has CDR1 SGHDT and CDR2 YYEEEE. CDR3 size: 15 residues. The J segment lost 4 bases and the V segment lost 0 bases, leaving 3 bases of the junction unmatched. The CDR3 DNA sequence: TGTGCCAGCAGCTTGGTGGCTAGCGGGAGAGAGACCCAGTACTTC. Translation: CASSLVASGRETQYF.

This clone has only one observation. The chain links TRBV18 to TRBJ2-2, with 7 bases that match TRBD1. The CDR3 sequence is 17 residues long. Unmatched junction bases numbered 9, after V lost 0 bases and J lost 5 bases. CDR1 is KGHSH, CDR2 LQKENI, per germline. CDR3 sequence reads: CASSPPGLTGRTGELFF. CDR3 in DNA: TGTGCCAGCTCACCACCAGGGTTGACAGGGCGGACCGGGGAGCTGTTTTTT.

The chain recombines TRBV11-3 with TRBJ2-7, with TRBD1 identical over 9 bases. In germline, CDR1 is SGHNT, CDR2 YENEEA. The J segment lost 2 bases and the V segment lost 2 bases, leaving 7 bases of the junction unmatched. The CDR3 spans 16 residues. The CDR3 spells CASSLPRDRVPYEQYF. The CDR3, as DNA: TGTGCCAGCAGCTTACCCAGGGACAGGGTTCCCTACGAGCAGTACTTC.

The rearrangement uses TRBV5-4 and TRBJ1-4; D is perhaps TRBD1 (5 bases). Deletions cut 0 bases from V and 8 bases from J, with 14 bases between. Germline CDR1 SGHNT, CDR2 YYREEE (reference sequence). The CDR3 is made up of 15 amino acids. CDR3 region: CASSLAQAKGEKLFF. CDR3 nucleotide sequence: TGTGCCAGCAGCTTGGCACAGGCTAAGGGAGAAAAACTGTTTTTT. Supplemented by reference TRBV5-4 and TRBJ1-4, the full variable domain reads ETGVTQSPTHLIKTRGQQVTLRCSSQSGHNTVSWYQQALGQGPQFIFQYYREEENGRGNFPPRFSGLQFPNYSSELNVNALELDDSALYLCASSLAQAKGEKLFFGSGTQLSVL.

The rearrangement joins TRBV4-1 to TRBJ2-1; possible D gene TRBD1, 6 bases. Germline loops: CDR1 MGHRA, CDR2 YSYEKL. Trimming took 5 bases from V and 10 from J, leaving 24 bases between them. This CDR3 is built from 16 residues. The CDR3 sequence is CASSSTLGTGFGEQFF. The CDR3 coding sequence is TGCGCCAGCAGCTCTACGCTGGGAACAGGGTTCGGGGAGCAGTTCTTC.

This sequence joins TRBV7-9 and TRBJ1-1; D gene unclear. The CDR3 consists of 13 residues. V lost 5 bases, J lost 4 bases, and 11 bases lay in between. Germline lookup yields CDR1 SEHNR and CDR2 FQNEAQ (reference sequence). CDR3 sequence reads: CASSLVGSTEAFF. DNA for the CDR3: TGTGCCAGCAGCCTAGTCGGGAGCACTGAAGCTTTCTTT.